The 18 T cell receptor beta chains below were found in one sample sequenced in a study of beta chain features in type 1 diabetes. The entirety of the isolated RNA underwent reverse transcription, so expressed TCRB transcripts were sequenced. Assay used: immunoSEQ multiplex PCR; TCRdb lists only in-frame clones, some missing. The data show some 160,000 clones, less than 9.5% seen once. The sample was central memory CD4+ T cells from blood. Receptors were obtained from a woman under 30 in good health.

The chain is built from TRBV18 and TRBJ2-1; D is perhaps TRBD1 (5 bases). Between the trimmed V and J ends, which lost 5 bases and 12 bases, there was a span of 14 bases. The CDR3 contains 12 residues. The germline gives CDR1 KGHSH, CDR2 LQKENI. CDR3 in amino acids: CASSSKGFGQFF. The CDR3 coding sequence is TGTGCCAGCTCATCTAAGGGGTTTGGGCAGTTCTTC.

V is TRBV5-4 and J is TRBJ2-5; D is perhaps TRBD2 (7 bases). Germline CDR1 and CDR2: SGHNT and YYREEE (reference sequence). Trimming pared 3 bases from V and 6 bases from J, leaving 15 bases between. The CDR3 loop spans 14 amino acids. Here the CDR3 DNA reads TGTGCCAGCAGCTACGGGGGGCGGGGGAAGACCCAGTACTTC. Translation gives CASSYGGRGKTQYF.

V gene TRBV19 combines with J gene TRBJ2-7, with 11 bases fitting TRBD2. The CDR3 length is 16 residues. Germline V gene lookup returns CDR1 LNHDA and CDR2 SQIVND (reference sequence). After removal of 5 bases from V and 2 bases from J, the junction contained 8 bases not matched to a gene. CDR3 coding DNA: TGTGCCAGTAGTGGAGGTAGCGGGAGGGCCACCTACGAGCAGTACTTC. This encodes CASSGGSGRATYEQYF. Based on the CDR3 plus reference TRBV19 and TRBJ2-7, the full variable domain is DGGITQSPKYLFRKEGQNVTLSCEQNLNHDAMYWYRQDPGQGLRLIYYSQIVNDFQKGDIAEGYSVSREKKESFPLTVTSAQKNPTAFYLCASSGGSGRATYEQYFGPGTRLTVT.

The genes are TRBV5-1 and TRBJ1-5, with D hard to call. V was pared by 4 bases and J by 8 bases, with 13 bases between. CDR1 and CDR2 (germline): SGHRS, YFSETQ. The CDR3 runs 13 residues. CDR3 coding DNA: TGCGCCAGCAGCCTTGCTGACGGGGAGCCCCAGCATTTT. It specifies CASSLADGEPQHF. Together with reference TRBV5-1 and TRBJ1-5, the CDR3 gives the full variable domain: KAGVTQTPRYLIKTRGQQVTLSCSPISGHRSVSWYQQTPGQGLQFLFEYFSETQRNKGNFPGRFSGRQFSNSRSEMNVSTLELGDSALYLCASSLADGEPQHFGDGTRLSIL.

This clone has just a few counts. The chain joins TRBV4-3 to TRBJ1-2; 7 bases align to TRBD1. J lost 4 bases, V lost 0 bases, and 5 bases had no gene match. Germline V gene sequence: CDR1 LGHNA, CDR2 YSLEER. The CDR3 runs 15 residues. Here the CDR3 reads CASSQDRDRSYGYTF. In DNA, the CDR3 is TGCGCCAGCAGCCAAGACCGGGACAGAAGCTATGGCTACACCTTC.

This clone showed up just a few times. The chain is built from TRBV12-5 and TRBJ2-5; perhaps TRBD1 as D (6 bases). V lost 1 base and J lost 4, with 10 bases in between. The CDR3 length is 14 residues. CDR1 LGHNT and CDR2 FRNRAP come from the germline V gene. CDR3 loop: CASGLGTVGETQYF. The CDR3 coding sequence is TGTGCTAGTGGTTTGGGGACAGTCGGAGAGACCCAGTACTTC.

The CDR3 coding sequence is TGTGCCAGCTCACCGCCCCCGCCGCGCTCTGGAAACACCATATATTTT. It encodes CASSPPPPRSGNTIYF. The V call is TRBV18, the J call TRBJ1-3; the D is unclear. Germline values: CDR1 KGHSH, CDR2 LQKENI. The V end lost 3 bases, the J end lost 0 bases, and 12 bases lay between the germline ends. The CDR3 consists of 16 residues. Based on the CDR3 plus reference TRBV18 and TRBJ1-3, the full variable domain is NAGVMQNPRHLVRRRGQEARLRCSPMKGHSHVYWYRQLPEEGLKFMVYLQKENIIDESGMPKERFSAEFPKEGPSILRIQQVVRGDSAAYFCASSPPPPRSGNTIYFGEGSWLTVV.

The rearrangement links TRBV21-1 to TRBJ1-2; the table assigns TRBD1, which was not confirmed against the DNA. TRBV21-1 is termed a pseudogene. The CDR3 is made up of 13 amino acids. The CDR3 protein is CASMDRVGYGYTF. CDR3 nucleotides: TGTGCCAGCATGGACAGGGTAGGCTATGGCTACACCTTC.

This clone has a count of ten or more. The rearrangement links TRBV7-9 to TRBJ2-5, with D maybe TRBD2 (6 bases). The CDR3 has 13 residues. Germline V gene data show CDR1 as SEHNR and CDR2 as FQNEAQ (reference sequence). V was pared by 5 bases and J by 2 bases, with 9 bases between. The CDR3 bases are TGTGCCAGCAGCCAGACTAGACAAGAGACCCAGTACTTC. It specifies CASSQTRQETQYF.

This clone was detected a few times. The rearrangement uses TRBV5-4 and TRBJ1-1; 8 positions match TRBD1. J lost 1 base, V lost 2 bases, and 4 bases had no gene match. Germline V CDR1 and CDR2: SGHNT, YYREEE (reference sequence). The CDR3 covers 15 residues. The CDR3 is CASSFQGAANTEAFF. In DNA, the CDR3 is TGTGCCAGCAGCTTTCAGGGGGCAGCGAACACTGAAGCTTTCTTT.

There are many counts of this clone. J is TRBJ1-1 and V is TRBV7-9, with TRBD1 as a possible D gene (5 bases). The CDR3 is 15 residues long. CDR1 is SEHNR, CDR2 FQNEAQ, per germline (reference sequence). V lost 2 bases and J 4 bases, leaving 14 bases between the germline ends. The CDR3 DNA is TGTGCCAGCAGCTTACTGGCAGGGAGGACCACTGAAGCTTTCTTT. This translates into CASSLLAGRTTEAFF.

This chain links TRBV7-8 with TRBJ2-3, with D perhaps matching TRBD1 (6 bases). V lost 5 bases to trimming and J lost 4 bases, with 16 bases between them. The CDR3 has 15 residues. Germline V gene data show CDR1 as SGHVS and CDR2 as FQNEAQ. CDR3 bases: TGTGCCAGCAGCATCCCTACTAGGGGGTCAGATACGCAGTATTTT. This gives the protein CASSIPTRGSDTQYF. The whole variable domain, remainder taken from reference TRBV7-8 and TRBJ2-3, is GAGVSQSPRYKVAKRGQDVALRCDPISGHVSLFWYQQALGQGPEFLTYFQNEAQLDKSGLPSDRFFAERPEGSVSTLKIQRTQQEDSAVYLCASSIPTRGSDTQYFGPGTRLTVL.

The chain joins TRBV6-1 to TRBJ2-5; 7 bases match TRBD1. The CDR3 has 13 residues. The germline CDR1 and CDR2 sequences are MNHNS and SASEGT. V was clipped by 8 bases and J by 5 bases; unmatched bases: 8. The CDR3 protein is CASLSGQLETQYF. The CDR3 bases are TGTGCCAGCCTTTCGGGACAGTTGGAGACCCAGTACTTC.

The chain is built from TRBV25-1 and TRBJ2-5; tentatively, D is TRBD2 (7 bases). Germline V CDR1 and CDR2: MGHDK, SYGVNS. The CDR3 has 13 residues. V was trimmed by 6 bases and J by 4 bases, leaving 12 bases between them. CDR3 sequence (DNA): TGTGCCAGCAGAGGGGGAGGGGGAGAGACCCAGTACTTC. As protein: CASRGGGGETQYF.

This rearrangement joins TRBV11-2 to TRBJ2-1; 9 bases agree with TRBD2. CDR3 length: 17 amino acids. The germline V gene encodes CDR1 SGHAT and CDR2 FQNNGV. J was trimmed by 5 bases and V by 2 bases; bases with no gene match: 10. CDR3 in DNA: TGTGCCAGCAGCTTATCCCAGACTAGCGGACGTCACAATGAGCAGTTCTTC. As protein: CASSLSQTSGRHNEQFF.

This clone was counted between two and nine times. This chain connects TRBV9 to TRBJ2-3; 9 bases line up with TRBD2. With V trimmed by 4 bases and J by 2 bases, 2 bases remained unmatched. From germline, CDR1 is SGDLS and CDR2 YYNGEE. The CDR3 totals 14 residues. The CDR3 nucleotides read TGTGCCAGCAGCCCTAGCGGGGACACAGATACGCAGTATTTT. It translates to CASSPSGDTDTQYF. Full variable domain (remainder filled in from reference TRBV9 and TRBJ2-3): DSGVTQTPKHLITATGQRVTLRCSPRSGDLSVYWYQQSLDQGLQFLIQYYNGEERAKGNILERFSAQQFPDLHSELNLSSLELGDSALYFCASSPSGDTDTQYFGPGTRLTVL.

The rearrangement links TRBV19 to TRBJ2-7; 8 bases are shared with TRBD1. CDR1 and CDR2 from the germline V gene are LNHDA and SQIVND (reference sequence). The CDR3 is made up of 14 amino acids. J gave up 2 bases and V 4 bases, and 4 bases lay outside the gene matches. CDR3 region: CASSTGGVPYEQYF. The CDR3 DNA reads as TGTGCCAGTAGTACAGGGGGCGTCCCCTACGAGCAGTACTTC.

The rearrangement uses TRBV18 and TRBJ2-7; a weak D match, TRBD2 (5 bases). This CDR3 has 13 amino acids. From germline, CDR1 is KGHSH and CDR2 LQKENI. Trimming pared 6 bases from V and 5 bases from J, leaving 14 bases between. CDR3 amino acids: CASSTSGGDEQYF. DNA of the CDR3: TGTGCCAGCTCTACGAGCGGTGGGGACGAGCAGTACTTC.